The next 11 T cell receptor beta chains were all read from a single sample in a study of beta chain features in type 1 diabetes. All of the isolated RNA was reverse transcribed, so expressed TCRB transcripts were sequenced. Profiled with immunoSEQ multiplex PCR; TCRdb holds only in-frame clones, not every one. Among hundreds of thousands of clones, 13% to 15% were seen once, and the ten largest hold 6.7%. The sample was central memory CD4+ T cells from blood. The receptors were gathered from a man under 40 in good health.

The chain couples TRBV5-1 to TRBJ2-5; D is perhaps TRBD2 (7 bases). CDR1 is SGHRS and CDR2 is YFSETQ in the germline V gene. The CDR3 loop spans 13 amino acids. Trimming took off 3 bases at V and 5 bases at J, with 11 bases between the two ends. The CDR3 is CASSSRGGETQYF. The CDR3 region has the DNA TGCGCCAGCAGCTCCAGGGGAGGGGAGACCCAGTACTTC.

V and J are TRBV4-1 and TRBJ1-6; 7 bases match TRBD1. The CDR3 runs 15 residues. Trimming cost V 3 bases and J 6 bases; bases outside gene matches: 5. Germline loops: CDR1 MGHRA, CDR2 YSYEKL. CDR3 in DNA: TGCGCCAGCAGCCAGAACAGGGGCGGTAATTCACCCCTCCACTTT. Translation gives CASSQNRGGNSPLHF.

J is TRBJ2-1 and V is TRBV2; the D gene is possibly TRBD2 (6 bases). V was pared by 6 bases and J by 0 bases, with 9 bases between. From germline, CDR1 is SNHLY and CDR2 FYNNEI. The CDR3 totals 14 residues. The CDR3 is CASRDGSSYNEQFF. The CDR3 nucleotides read TGTGCCAGCAGGGACGGGAGCTCCTACAATGAGCAGTTCTTC.

This clone was detected a few times. This rearrangement joins TRBV7-2 to TRBJ2-7; possibly TRBD2 for D (6 bases). The V gene's germline CDR1 is SGHTA and CDR2 FQGNSA. The V gene lost 2 bases and the J gene lost 3 bases, with 14 bases spanning the gap. The CDR3 runs 15 residues. DNA for the CDR3: TGTGCCAGCAGCTTATATCGGGGGATTGGCTACGAGCAGTACGTC. Its translation is CASSLYRGIGYEQYV.

This clone was counted ten times or more. A read error may account for a junction end that differs from germline. This chain connects TRBV10-3 to TRBJ1-2; D is ambiguous. This CDR3 is 15 amino acids long. Germline V CDR1 and CDR2: ENHRY, SYGVKD. CDR3 coding DNA: TGTGCCAGCAGTTACCCACCCGACGGGCTCTATGGCTACACCTTC. This codes for CASSYPPDGLYGYTF.

The table lists this clone with a few counts. Other DNA variants within this sample encode the same CDR3. The chain combines TRBV4-3 with TRBJ2-2; D not certain. The germline CDR1 and CDR2 sequences are LGHNA and YSLEER. The CDR3 sequence is 14 residues long. Trimming shortened V by 4 bases and J by 2 bases, and 8 bases separated the two germline ends. CDR3: CASSLDVNTGELFF. The CDR3 DNA sequence: TGCGCCAGCAGCCTGGACGTAAACACCGGGGAGCTGTTTTTT.

Regarding this clone: The sample carries other DNA sequences with the same CDR3. This chain joins TRBV7-2 and TRBJ1-1; D call uncertain. Germline assignment: CDR1 SGHTA and CDR2 FQGNSA. The germline V and J ends were trimmed by 4 bases and 5 bases, with 11 bases remaining between them. CDR3 length equals 13 residues. The CDR3 is CASSSGLRTEAFF. CDR3 bases: TGTGCCAGCAGCTCGGGTCTGAGGACTGAAGCTTTCTTT.

This chain uses TRBV4-3 with TRBJ2-3; 8 nucleotides align to TRBD1. The junction had 8 bases not matched to a gene; V was cut back by 1 base and J by 5 bases. The CDR3 length is 16 residues. In germline, CDR1 is LGHNA, CDR2 YSLEER. The chain's CDR3 is CASSQGPYRGVDTQYF. DNA of the CDR3: TGCGCCAGCAGCCAAGGACCATACAGGGGGGTAGATACGCAGTATTTT.

This clone came up a few times. This chain joins TRBV27 and TRBJ2-5; 10 nucleotides agree with TRBD2. The CDR3 extends over 18 amino acids. Germline trimming cut 5 bases from V and 3 bases from J; bases unmatched to any gene: 15. Germline V gene sequence: CDR1 MNHEY, CDR2 SMNVEV (reference sequence). DNA for the CDR3: TGTGCCAGCAGTCCCTACATGACTAGCGGGCAGCTTAAAGAGACCCAGTACTTC. It translates to CASSPYMTSGQLKETQYF.

The chain combines TRBV5-7 with TRBJ2-5; 11 bases fit TRBD1. TRBV5-7 is an ORF for which the function is uncertain. The CDR3 is 15 amino acids. The junction had 8 bases not matched to a gene; V was cut back by 5 bases and J by 5 bases. Written as DNA, the CDR3 is TGTGCCAGCAGTCCCGGGACAGGGGGATTGGAGACCCAGTACTTC. Amino acid sequence: CASSPGTGGLETQYF.

This sequence joins TRBV13 and TRBJ2-5; 7 nucleotides match TRBD2. The CDR3 runs to 19 residues. V was pared by 10 bases and J by 2 bases, with 25 bases of the junction left unmatched. CDR1 and CDR2 (germline): PRHDT, FYEKMQ (reference sequence). Written as DNA, the CDR3 is TGTGCCAAGGCATCGGGCTCGGGCTGGGGGAGGGACCCACAAGAGACCCAGTACTTC. This encodes CAKASGSGWGRDPQETQYF.